The rows below give T cell receptor beta chains drawn from one sample of a study of OX40 agonist ivuxolimab in advanced cancers. Method: immunoSEQ multiplex PCR; TCRdb's copy keeps in-frame clones and lacks some. Here the sample spans tens of thousands of clones, around 87% being singletons. Specimen: CD4+ or CD8+ T cells sorted from blood, collected in a trial of the OX40 agonist ivuxolimab. These receptors were collected from an adult with an advanced solid tumor such as melanoma, head and neck, liver or kidney cancer. The CDR3 runs from the conserved cysteine through the conserved F or W. D genes are given only for firm matches. The size of a clone is reported for some rows only, either as once, few or many, or as a class for expanded clones.

14	-	TRBJ1-3	-	TRBV9	TGTGCCAGCAGCGTAGTTGATACTGGAAACACCATATATTTT	CASSVVDTGNTIYF
17	-	TRBJ1-4	TRBD1	TRBV15	TGTGCCACCAGCAGAGATAGGGGGACAGGGACGAATGAAAAACTGTTTTTT	CATSRDRGTGTNEKLFF
15	-	TRBJ2-1	-	TRBV7-3	TGTGCCAGCAGCATCCCTAGCGTCTCCTACAATGAGCAGTTCTTC	CASSIPSVSYNEQFF
14	once	TRBJ2-2	-	TRBV6-1	TGTGCCGGCCCCCCGGGAGAAAACACCGGGGAGCTGTTTTTT	CAGPPGENTGELFF
15	-	TRBJ1-1	TRBD1	TRBV2	TGTGCCAGCAGAGCGGAGGGGGCCCAGGGGACTGAAGCTTTCTTT	CASRAEGAQGTEAFF
15	-	TRBJ2-4	TRBD1	TRBV5-4	TGTGCCAGCAGCTCAGGGGGCGCAGGCAAAAACATTCAGTACTTC	CASSSGGAGKNIQYF
15	medium-sized	TRBJ1-5	-	TRBV6-1	TGTGCCAGCAGTGAAGCTGAGAACTATAATCAGCCCCAGCATTTT	CASSEAENYNQPQHF
14	-	TRBJ2-7	-	TRBV7-2	TGTGCCAGCAGCCCCCGGGGCAGCTCCTACGAGCAGTACTTC	CASSPRGSSYEQYF
16	-	TRBJ2-1	-	TRBV19	TGTGCCAGTCGTACAGGCTCGATCGTCATAGATAGGGAGCAGTTCTTC	CASRTGSIVIDREQFF
14	-	TRBJ1-2	TRBD1	TRBV5-4	TGTGCCAGCAGCTTGGCCGGGACAGCGAGGGGCTACACCTTC	CASSLAGTARGYTF
15	once	TRBJ1-4	-	TRBV7-9	TGTGCCAGCAGCTTAGGCCAGGCAACTAATGAAAAACTGTTTTTT	CASSLGQATNEKLFF
15	-	TRBJ1-3	-	TRBV28	TGTGCCAGCAGTAGAGTCCGTCTATCTGGAAACACCATATATTTT	CASSRVRLSGNTIYF
15	-	TRBJ2-3	-	TRBV6-1	TGTGCCAGCAGTGTAACCGAATGGAGCACAGATACGCAGTATTTT	CASSVTEWSTDTQYF
15	-	TRBJ1-4	-	TRBV6-6	TGTGCCAGCAGCGCCGGGACCGCAACTAATGAAAAACTGTTTTTT	CASSAGTATNEKLFF
18	-	TRBJ1-3	-	TRBV12-5	TGTGCTAGTGGTTTGGTACTAGGGTCCCCATCGTTCGGAAACACCATATATTTT	CASGLVLGSPSFGNTIYF
17	-	TRBJ2-4	TRBD1	TRBV19	TGTGCCAGTAGTATCATTTCCGGGACAGGGGGTTTGGACATTCAGTACTTC	CASSIISGTGGLDIQYF
15	-	TRBJ2-2	-	TRBV11-3	TGTGCCAGCAGCTTAGTGAGGGGAGGAACCGGGGAGCTGTTTTTT	CASSLVRGGTGELFF
10	-	TRBJ2-7	-	TRBV10-1	TGCGCCAGTTCTGACCGCGAGCAGTACTTC	CASSDREQYF
13	-	TRBJ2-7	-	TRBV15	TGTGCCACCAGCAGAGACCGTGGGTACGAGCAGTACTTC	CATSRDRGYEQYF
19	-	TRBJ2-2	TRBD2	TRBV9	TGTGCCAGCAGCGTAGTGGCCCCCCGACTAGCGGGAGTCACCGGGGAGCTGTTTTTT	CASSVVAPRLAGVTGELFF
13	-	TRBJ2-7	-	TRBV7-2	TGTGCCAGCAGCCAGGACAACTCCTACGAGCAGTACTTC	CASSQDNSYEQYF
20	-	TRBJ2-1	TRBD2	TRBV7-6	TGTGCCAGCAGCCCCGACACAGGGCTAGCGGGAATCGGGCTCTACAATGAGCAGTTCTTC	CASSPDTGLAGIGLYNEQFF
13	-	TRBJ2-7	-	TRBV11-2	TGTGCCAGCAGCTTCTCAGACGGGGGTGAGCAGTACTTC	CASSFSDGGEQYF
16	-	TRBJ2-7	TRBD1	TRBV2	TGTGCCAGCAGGGCCGGACAGGGTCTTAGCTCCTACGAGCAGTACTTC	CASRAGQGLSSYEQYF
14	-	TRBJ2-4	TRBD1	TRBV10-3	TGTGCCATCAGTAGTGGACAGGGGATAAACATTCAGTACTTC	CAISSGQGINIQYF
13	-	TRBJ2-7	-	TRBV7-3	TGTGCCAGCAGCTTAACTGCGACCCACGAGCAGTACTTC	CASSLTATHEQYF
13	-	TRBJ2-7	-	TRBV7-3	TGTGCCAGCAGCCCCAAGGGTAACTACGAGCAGTACTTC	CASSPKGNYEQYF
15	-	TRBJ2-7	TRBD1	TRBV11-3	TGTGCCAGCAGCCGAACTACTAGGACAGGAGGCGAGCAGTACTTC	CASSRTTRTGGEQYF
15	-	TRBJ2-7	-	TRBV6-1	TGTGCCAGCAGTGAAGCGGGGTCCCCTCTCTACGAGCAGTACTTC	CASSEAGSPLYEQYF
11	-	TRBJ2-5	TRBD1	TRBV29-1	TGCAGCGGGACAGGAGGAGAGACCCAGTACTTC	CSGTGGETQYF
16	-	TRBJ1-4	-	TRBV15	TGTGCCACCAGCAGAGATCGGGGGGCGGGTAATGAAAAACTGTTTTTT	CATSRDRGAGNEKLFF